These T cell receptor beta chains were read from a single sample in a study of T cells after yellow fever vaccination. TCRdb fed the 5' RACE reads into MiXCR, producing one record per CDR3 protein. The profile covers hundreds of thousands of distinct CDR3 sequences, with roughly an eighth appearing a single time and under 15% taken by the ten largest. Sequencing used PBMCs, obtained on the day of the yellow fever booster vaccination. These receptors were collected from a man younger than 40 who received the YFV17D yellow fever vaccine. Each CDR3 is given with its conserved first and last residue. The D gene is left open where the match is weak. Clone size is not always given. Where it is, it says once, few, many or a class for expanded clones.

V: TRBV6-6
size: few
J: TRBJ2-7
D: TRBD1
CDR3: CASRTGTGVEQYF
DNA: TGTGCCAGCAGAACCGGGACAGGGGTCGAGCAGTACTTC

V: TRBV5-6
size: few
J: TRBJ2-7
D: TRBD1
CDR3: CASSHDRGQYEQYF
DNA: TGTGCCAGCAGCCATGACAGGGGGCAGTACGAGCAGTACTTC

V: TRBV6-2/TRBV6-3
size: .
J: TRBJ1-5
D: .
CDR3: CASRGFRESNQPQHF
DNA: TGTGCCAGCAGGGGATTCAGGGAATCGAATCAGCCCCAGCATTTT

V: TRBV18
size: .
J: TRBJ2-4
D: TRBD2
CDR3: CASSRKTSGVIDIQYF
DNA: TGTGCCAGCTCACGAAAAACTAGCGGGGTGATAGACATTCAGTACTTC

V: TRBV19
size: few
J: TRBJ2-1
D: TRBD2
CDR3: CASSTPSGRKGQFF
DNA: TGTGCCAGTAGTACCCCTAGCGGGAGAAAAGGGCAGTTCTTC

V: TRBV12-3/TRBV12-4
size: .
J: TRBJ2-5
D: TRBD2
CDR3: CATTGGVTETQYF
DNA: TGTGCCACTACGGGAGGGGTCACGGAGACCCAGTACTTC

V: TRBV25-1
size: .
J: TRBJ2-2
D: .
CDR3: CASTGVLTGELFF
DNA: TGTGCCAGCACTGGTGTACTCACCGGGGAGCTGTTTTTT

V: TRBV12-3/TRBV12-4
size: few
J: TRBJ1-2
D: .
CDR3: CASTREVSGYTF
DNA: TGTGCCAGCACAAGAGAGGTCTCCGGCTACACCTTC

V: TRBV18
size: .
J: TRBJ1-1
D: .
CDR3: CASSTNMNTEAFF
DNA: TGTGCCAGCTCAACTAACATGAACACTGAAGCTTTCTTT

V: TRBV11-2
size: .
J: TRBJ2-5
D: .
CDR3: CASSPNEWGETQYF
DNA: TGTGCCAGCAGCCCAAATGAGTGGGGGGAGACCCAGTACTTC

V: TRBV20-1
size: .
J: TRBJ2-5
D: .
CDR3: CSAPLRGRLETQYF
DNA: TGCAGTGCCCCCCTTCGGGGGCGCCTGGAGACCCAGTACTTC

V: TRBV20-1
size: few
J: TRBJ1-1
D: .
CDR3: CSVAATSEAFF
DNA: TGCAGTGTCGCGGCTACATCTGAAGCTTTCTTT

V: TRBV5-1
size: .
J: TRBJ2-5
D: .
CDR3: CASSPRGRGLETQYF
DNA: TGCGCCAGCAGCCCGCGTGGCAGGGGATTAGAGACCCAGTACTTC

V: TRBV18
size: once
J: TRBJ2-7
D: .
CDR3: CASSPQGISSYEQYF
DNA: TGTGCCAGCTCACCACAGGGGATAAGCTCCTACGAGCAGTACTTC

V: TRBV5-1
size: many
J: TRBJ2-7
D: .
CDR3: CASSLVSGRNADEQYF
DNA: TGCGCCAGCAGCTTGGTTTCAGGGAGGAATGCCGACGAGCAGTACTTC

V: TRBV28
size: few
J: TRBJ2-6
D: .
CDR3: CASAPPSTSGANVLTF
DNA: TGTGCCAGCGCCCCACCCTCCACATCTGGGGCCAACGTCCTGACTTTC

V: TRBV30
size: few
J: TRBJ2-6
D: .
CDR3: CAWSGSGANVLTF
DNA: TGTGCCTGGAGCGGCTCTGGGGCCAACGTCCTGACTTTC

V: TRBV14
size: .
J: TRBJ2-1
D: .
CDR3: CASSPKKGQLFF
DNA: TGTGCCAGCAGCCCCAAAAAAGGACAGCTGTTCTTC

V: TRBV25-1
size: few
J: TRBJ2-7
D: TRBD2
CDR3: CASSDYKRESHEQYF
DNA: TGTGCCAGCAGTGATTATAAGCGGGAGTCCCACGAGCAGTACTTC

V: TRBV29-1
size: many
J: TRBJ2-7
D: TRBD1
CDR3: CSVTPGTGLYEQYF
DNA: TGCAGCGTGACCCCCGGGACAGGATTGTACGAGCAGTACTTC

V: TRBV3-1
size: .
J: TRBJ2-2
D: .
CDR3: CASSLLSGTTGELFF
DNA: TGTGCCAGCAGCCTACTCAGCGGGACAACCGGGGAGCTGTTTTTT

V: TRBV10-3
size: few
J: TRBJ2-7
D: .
CDR3: CAISEGRGSGHEQYF
DNA: TGTGCCATCAGTGAGGGGAGGGGGTCAGGGCACGAGCAGTACTTC

V: TRBV7-9
size: few
J: TRBJ2-2
D: .
CDR3: CASRRESGELFF
DNA: TGTGCCAGCAGACGGGAGTCCGGGGAGCTGTTTTTT

V: TRBV5-1
size: .
J: TRBJ2-7
D: .
CDR3: CASSFGTQYEQYF
DNA: TGCGCCAGCAGCTTTGGGACCCAATACGAGCAGTACTTC

V: TRBV11-2
size: few
J: TRBJ2-3
D: .
CDR3: CASSLEVAGTQYF
DNA: TGTGCCAGCAGCTTAGAGGTGGCTGGTACGCAGTATTTT

V: TRBV6-2/TRBV6-3
size: many
J: TRBJ2-4
D: .
CDR3: CASSYSSLLLAKNIQYF
DNA: TGTGCCAGCAGTTACTCGAGCCTCCTTCTAGCCAAAAACATTCAGTACTTC